The 27 T cell receptor beta chains listed next were all sequenced from one sample in a study of blood T cell repertoires in COVID-19. TCRdb's copy holds only in-frame clones and misses some; the assay was immunoSEQ multiplex PCR. The data hold about 300,000 clones, with 90% observed a single time. Input material: PBMCs or T cells enriched from blood (not recorded which). The receptors originated from a woman under 30 with acute COVID-19.

The gene calls are TRBV4-1 and TRBJ1-4; D gene ambiguous. V was trimmed by 0 bases and J by 5 bases, leaving 10 bases between them. Germline V gene data show CDR1 as MGHRA and CDR2 as YSYEKL. The CDR3 covers 15 residues. CDR3 nucleotide sequence: TGCGCCAGCAGCCAAGAACGAACGGGGAATGAAAAACTGTTTTTT. Translation: CASSQERTGNEKLFF.

A few counts support this clone. The chain employs TRBV12-2 and TRBJ2-2; the table's D call, TRBD1, has no DNA check behind it. TRBV12-2 has pseudogene status. The CDR3 has 16 amino acids. The CDR3: CASRLRPGGNTGELFF. CDR3 in DNA: TGTGCAAGTCGCTTACGTCCAGGGGGCAACACCGGGGAGCTGTTTTTT.

The chain carries TRBV12-3 or TRBV12-4 and TRBJ1-1; tentatively, D is TRBD1 (6 bases). The V gene lost 3 bases and the J gene lost 1 base, with 6 bases spanning the gap. There are 13 residues in the CDR3. In DNA, the CDR3 is TGTGCCAGCAGTTTCAGGGGGAACACTGAAGCTTTCTTT. Its translation: CASSFRGNTEAFF.

J is TRBJ1-6 and V is TRBV28; tentatively, D is TRBD1 (5 bases). The CDR3 loop spans 13 amino acids. The germline CDR1 and CDR2 sequences are MDHEN and SYDVKM. This CDR3 is CVTGQSDNSPLHF. CDR3 sequence (DNA): TGTGTCACCGGACAATCCGATAATTCACCCCTCCACTTT.

This clone has only a few counts. The rearrangement uses TRBV28 and TRBJ1-2; D perhaps matches TRBD1 (6 bases). Trimming took 6 bases from V and 4 from J, leaving 27 bases between them. This CDR3 region has 18 residues. The germline CDR1 and CDR2 sequences are MDHEN and SYDVKM. CDR3 amino acids: CASRLYGGASIGGYGYTF. CDR3 bases: TGTGCCAGCAGACTCTATGGGGGGGCCTCCATCGGTGGCTATGGCTACACCTTC.

The chain employs TRBV10-1 and TRBJ2-3, with D possibly being TRBD2 (5 bases). This CDR3 contains 13 residues. The V end lost 5 bases, the J end lost 4 bases, and 10 bases lay between the germline ends. Germline V lookup: CDR1 WNHNN, CDR2 SYGVQD (reference sequence). This CDR3 is CASSPLAADTQYF. The CDR3 coding sequence is TGCGCCAGCAGTCCTCTAGCAGCAGATACGCAGTATTTT.

The V call is TRBV4-2, the J call TRBJ2-5; TRBD2 matches at 13 bases. The CDR3 spans 15 residues. In germline, CDR1 is LGHNA, CDR2 YNFKEQ. Germline trimming cut 0 bases from V and 8 bases from J; bases unmatched to any gene: 3. The CDR3 reads CASSQELAGGDTQYF. DNA for the CDR3: TGTGCCAGCAGCCAAGAACTAGCGGGAGGGGATACCCAGTACTTC.

V usage is TRBV5-1 and J usage is TRBJ1-3; 9 nucleotides match TRBD1. The CDR3 totals 17 residues. The V segment lost 1 base and the J segment 1 base; nucleotides outside the gene matches: 6. The V gene's germline CDR1 is SGHRS and CDR2 YFSETQ. The CDR3 coding sequence is TGCGCCAGCAGCTTGACTACAGGGGGCGAATCTGGAAACACCATATATTTT. The encoded protein is CASSLTTGGESGNTIYF.

This clone has only one observation. The genes are TRBV7-9 and TRBJ1-4; D gene unclear. Germline CDR1 and CDR2: SEHNR and FQNEAQ (reference sequence). Trimming pared 2 bases from V and 5 bases from J, leaving 9 bases between. This CDR3 region has 14 residues. The DNA for the CDR3 is TGTGCCAGCAGCTTACGTCCTGAGAATGAAAAACTGTTTTTT. It codes for CASSLRPENEKLFF. The variable domain in full, with the rest retrieved from reference TRBV7-9 and TRBJ1-4, is DTGVSQNPRHKITKRGQNVTFRCDPISEHNRLYWYRQTLGQGPEFLTYFQNEAQLEKSRLLSDRFSAERPKGSFSTLEIQRTEQGDSAMYLCASSLRPENEKLFFGSGTQLSVL.

The V and J genes are TRBV28 and TRBJ1-2; a possible D gene is TRBD1 (5 bases). The V gene's germline CDR1 is MDHEN and CDR2 SYDVKM. Trimming shortened V by 7 bases and J by 5 bases, and 14 bases separated the two germline ends. CDR3 length equals 13 residues. CDR3 protein: CASMTDTSYGYTF. The CDR3 DNA sequence: TGTGCCAGCATGACAGACACGTCTTATGGCTACACCTTC.

The chain recombines TRBV6-5 with TRBJ2-7; 8 bases agree with TRBD2. This CDR3 region has 13 residues. V was pared by 6 bases and J by 2 bases, with 3 bases of the junction left unmatched. Germline lookup yields CDR1 MNHEY and CDR2 SVGAGI. CDR3 coding DNA: TGTGCCAGCAGAACTAGCGGTGCCTACGAGCAGTACTTC. This codes for CASRTSGAYEQYF.

The chain has TRBV6-4 and TRBJ2-2; D not certain. This CDR3 has 13 amino acids. CDR1 and CDR2 from the germline V gene are MRHNA and SNTAGT. V lost 4 bases, J lost 5 bases, and 8 bases lay in between. The CDR3 region is CASSAQETGELFF. CDR3 nucleotides: TGTGCCAGCAGTGCTCAGGAAACCGGGGAGCTGTTTTTT.

This chain connects TRBV6-2 or TRBV6-3 to TRBJ1-2, with D unclear. Germline V CDR1 and CDR2: MNHEY, SVGEGT. Trimming stripped 5 bases from V and 6 bases from J, with 13 bases between. CDR3 length equals 13 residues. CDR3 region: CASSPSVVDGYTF. CDR3 DNA sequence: TGTGCCAGCAGTCCCAGTGTGGTCGATGGCTACACCTTC.

This chain joins TRBV28 and TRBJ1-4; tentative D call: TRBD1 (6 bases). The CDR3 loop spans 16 amino acids. Trimming shortened V by 5 bases and J by 0 bases, and 13 bases separated the two germline ends. The germline V gene encodes CDR1 MDHEN and CDR2 SYDVKM. The CDR3 sequence is CASSRGGLATNEKLFF. CDR3 in DNA: TGTGCCAGCAGTAGGGGGGGACTAGCAACTAATGAAAAACTGTTTTTT.

This chain links TRBV28 with TRBJ2-3; possibly TRBD1 for D (5 bases). Germline CDR1 reads MDHEN; CDR2 reads SYDVKM. The CDR3 loop spans 16 amino acids. V was shortened by 4 bases and J by 1 base, with 15 bases between the two germline ends. For the CDR3, the DNA is TGTGCCAGCAGTTCCCTGGGGCAGGGTGGCACAGATACGCAGTATTTT. Protein product: CASSSLGQGGTDTQYF.

This clone was detected only a few times. This chain uses TRBV11-3 with TRBJ1-2, with D unclear. This CDR3 is 13 amino acids long. Between the trimmed V and J ends, which lost 5 bases and 8 bases, there was a span of 15 bases. Germline CDR1 SGHNT, CDR2 YENEEA. The CDR3 region has the DNA TGTGCCAGCAGCCCTAGTTACGGCGGAGGCTACACCTTC. Encoded protein: CASSPSYGGGYTF.

The chain couples TRBV27 to TRBJ2-7; 7 bases align to TRBD1. Trimming took 8 bases from V and 1 from J; bases not matched to a gene: 11. CDR3 length: 15 residues. The germline V gene has CDR1 MNHEY and CDR2 SMNVEV (reference sequence). The CDR3 loop reads CASRRTGLGSYEQYF. CDR3 DNA: TGTGCCAGCCGACGGACAGGCCTTGGGTCCTACGAGCAGTACTTC.

The chain employs TRBV7-9 and TRBJ2-7; 8 bases align to TRBD2. The CDR3 is made up of 13 amino acids. The germline V gene encodes CDR1 SEHNR and CDR2 FQNEAQ (reference sequence). The V gene end was trimmed by 3 bases and the J gene end by 6 bases; junction bases not matched to a gene: 4. CDR3 in DNA: TGTGCCAGCAGCTTTTCGGCGGGGGGCGAGCAGTACTTC. It specifies CASSFSAGGEQYF.

The chain couples TRBV18 to TRBJ2-2, with 10 bases matching TRBD2. With 3 bases clipped from V and 4 bases from J, the junction kept 8 bases outside the gene matches. The germline gives CDR1 KGHSH, CDR2 LQKENI. This CDR3 has 17 amino acids. Here the CDR3 reads CASSPNPPSGSTGELFF. The CDR3 nucleotides read TGTGCCAGCTCACCCAATCCCCCTAGCGGGAGCACCGGGGAGCTGTTTTTT.

CDR3 sequence: CASSYNNYDRVEAFF. CDR3 nucleotides: TGTGCCAGCAGTTACAACAATTACGACAGGGTCGAAGCTTTCTTT. This sequence joins TRBV6-5 and TRBJ1-1, with TRBD1 matching 7 bases. CDR1 and CDR2 (germline): MNHEY, SVGAGI. This CDR3 contains 15 residues. With V trimmed by 2 bases and J by 8 bases, 11 bases remained unmatched.

The chain links TRBV7-3 to TRBJ2-1, with 8 bases that match TRBD2. Germline V CDR1 and CDR2: SGHTA, FQGTGA. The V segment lost 4 bases and the J segment 8 bases; nucleotides outside the gene matches: 7. CDR3 length: 14 residues. The CDR3 spells CASSSPGTRDEQFF. CDR3 DNA: TGTGCCAGCAGCTCACCCGGGACTAGGGATGAGCAGTTCTTC.

The genes are TRBV5-1 and TRBJ1-1; D may be TRBD1 (5 bases). The germline V gene has CDR1 SGHRS and CDR2 YFSETQ. V was shortened by 0 bases and J by 4 bases, with 10 bases between the two germline ends. The CDR3 contains 14 residues. CDR3 nucleotides: TGCGCCAGCAGCTTGGTGGGGCTGGGCACTGAAGCTTTCTTT. Translated: CASSLVGLGTEAFF.

The chain recombines TRBV2 with TRBJ1-1; D is ambiguous. V lost 3 bases and J lost 4, with 12 bases in between. There are 14 residues in the CDR3. Germline V gene lookup returns CDR1 SNHLY and CDR2 FYNNEI. DNA of the CDR3: TGTGCCAGCAGTGATTCGGGGAGGAGCACTGAAGCTTTCTTT. Protein product: CASSDSGRSTEAFF.

The sample holds one count of this clone. V is TRBV2 and J is TRBJ1-1; perhaps TRBD1 as D (6 bases). Trimming left V 7 bases short and J 2 bases short, with 11 bases between. CDR3 size: 13 residues. Germline lookup yields CDR1 SNHLY and CDR2 FYNNEI. For the CDR3, the DNA is TGTGCCAGCAAGGCAGGGGCTAACACTGAAGCTTTCTTT. Residues: CASKAGANTEAFF.

This chain connects TRBV5-1 to TRBJ2-2; tentatively, D is TRBD2 (5 bases). Trimming stripped 7 bases from V and 1 base from J, with 11 bases between. The CDR3 has 14 amino acids. Looked up from germline, CDR1 is SGHRS and CDR2 is YFSETQ. The CDR3 DNA reads TGCGCCAGCGGACCCGGACTGAACACCGGGGAGCTGTTTTTT. This codes for CASGPGLNTGELFF.

The count of this clone is one. The chain is built from TRBV7-9 and TRBJ1-2, with 7 bases fitting TRBD1. The germline V gene has CDR1 SEHNR and CDR2 FQNEAQ (reference sequence). The V segment lost 5 bases and the J segment 4 bases; nucleotides outside the gene matches: 7. The CDR3 totals 14 residues. Written as DNA, the CDR3 is TGTGCCAGCAGCCCGCGGACAGGCGTCTATGGCTACACCTTC. Its translation: CASSPRTGVYGYTF.

V is TRBV19 and J is TRBJ1-1; no clear D gene. This CDR3 region has 13 residues. The V end was cut by 5 bases, the J end by 4 bases, with 11 bases between. Looked up from germline, CDR1 is LNHDA and CDR2 is SQIVND (reference sequence). The CDR3 bases are TGTGCCAGTAGTTATCATGAGAGCACTGAAGCTTTCTTT. This translates into CASSYHESTEAFF.